This T cell receptor beta chain was identified during a study of T cell repertoires in cytomegalovirus infection. As for the study in general: Public TCR beta signatures indicated both CMV infection and matching HLA type. General study results and limits: Ex vivo responses were dominated by HLA-C-restricted CMV-specific TCR beta clonotypes. Frequencies of public TCR beta families were cumulated, and this identified carriers of CMV plus the relevant HLA.

This clonotype appeared a few times. What it binds is not known. Using its own MiXCR run on the reads, TCRdb lists one record per CDR3 protein. The data hold a few hundred thousand distinct CDR3 sequences, with over 7.5% observed a single time. Deletions cut 6 bases from V and 7 bases from J, with 16 bases between. This CDR3 has 14 residues. Germline V gene data show CDR1 as MNHEY and CDR2 as SVGEGT. This clonotype originated in a human donor in good health (CMV status not recorded). Some clones in this sample may be carry-over from other donors' samples. Sequencing was performed on PBMCs. V usage is TRBV6-2 or TRBV6-3 and J usage is TRBJ1-5; no definite D call. The CDR3 coding sequence is TGTGCCAGCAGAGCCGGGAGGTCGGGACAGCCCCAGCATTTT. Residues: CASRAGRSGQPQHF.